The rows below give T cell receptor beta chains drawn from one sample of a study of blood T cell repertoires in COVID-19. Method: immunoSEQ multiplex PCR; TCRdb's copy keeps in-frame clones and lacks some. The table records some 320,000 clones, almost 85% of them present only once. The sample was peripheral blood. Receptor source: a human donor in a cohort sampled during active COVID-19. The CDR3 runs from the conserved cysteine through the conserved F or W. D genes are given only for firm matches. The size of a clone is reported for some rows only, either as once, few or many, or as a class for expanded clones.

v_gene: TRBV6-5; abundance: .; j_gene: TRBJ2-7; d_gene: TRBD2; CDR3nt: TGTGCCAGCAGGACTAGCGGCTCCTACGAGCAGTACTTC; CDR3aa: CASRTSGSYEQYF
v_gene: TRBV7-3; abundance: .; j_gene: TRBJ2-1; d_gene: .; CDR3nt: TGTGCCAGCAGCTCATCAAACTACAATGAGCAGTTCTTC; CDR3aa: CASSSSNYNEQFF
v_gene: TRBV12-5; abundance: .; j_gene: TRBJ1-1; d_gene: .; CDR3nt: TGTGCTAGTGGTTTGGTACCCACAGGGAGATTGACTGAAGCTTTCTTT; CDR3aa: CASGLVPTGRLTEAFF
v_gene: TRBV7-9; abundance: few; j_gene: TRBJ2-1; d_gene: .; CDR3nt: TGTGCCAGCAGCCTAAGGCCTACGGGGGTTGAGCAGTTCTTC; CDR3aa: CASSLRPTGVEQFF
v_gene: TRBV20-1; abundance: .; j_gene: TRBJ2-7; d_gene: .; CDR3nt: TGCAGTGCTAGACTAGACCGAGAGCAGTACTTC; CDR3aa: CSARLDREQYF
v_gene: TRBV24-1; abundance: few; j_gene: TRBJ2-3; d_gene: .; CDR3nt: TGTGCCACCAGTGGCGCCAAGGGGGCCGGGGGTACGCAGTATTTT; CDR3aa: CATSGAKGAGGTQYF
v_gene: TRBV7-3; abundance: .; j_gene: TRBJ1-1; d_gene: .; CDR3nt: TGTGCCAGCAGCTTAAATCCCGGGGGCACTGAAGCTTTCTTT; CDR3aa: CASSLNPGGTEAFF
v_gene: TRBV29-1; abundance: .; j_gene: TRBJ1-1; d_gene: .; CDR3nt: TGCAGCGTTGTAAATCCGGGTAAGACTGAAGCTTTCTTT; CDR3aa: CSVVNPGKTEAFF
v_gene: TRBV19; abundance: .; j_gene: TRBJ1-5; d_gene: .; CDR3nt: TGTGCCAGTAGTATAGCGGGCGGGTATAGCAATCAGCCCCAGCATTTT; CDR3aa: CASSIAGGYSNQPQHF
v_gene: TRBV19; abundance: .; j_gene: TRBJ1-6; d_gene: .; CDR3nt: TGTGCCAGTAGTATTGGGGCTTATTCACCCCTCCACTTT; CDR3aa: CASSIGAYSPLHF
v_gene: TRBV18; abundance: .; j_gene: TRBJ1-6; d_gene: .; CDR3nt: TGTGCCAGCTCACCACGGGGGGAGGGGAATTCACCCCTCCACTTT; CDR3aa: CASSPRGEGNSPLHF
v_gene: TRBV24-1; abundance: .; j_gene: TRBJ1-2; d_gene: .; CDR3nt: TGTGCCACCGAGGGAGTCGATGGCTACACCTTC; CDR3aa: CATEGVDGYTF
v_gene: TRBV5-6; abundance: once; j_gene: TRBJ2-6; d_gene: .; CDR3nt: TGTGCCAGCAGCTACAGGGATTCTGGGGCCAACGTCCTGACTTTC; CDR3aa: CASSYRDSGANVLTF
v_gene: TRBV7-3; abundance: once; j_gene: TRBJ2-7; d_gene: TRBD1; CDR3nt: TGTGCCAGCAGCGTATACAGGGGGCCAGAGTACGAGCAGTACTTC; CDR3aa: CASSVYRGPEYEQYF
v_gene: TRBV12-3/TRBV12-4; abundance: few; j_gene: TRBJ1-1; d_gene: .; CDR3nt: TGTGCCAGCAGTTTAGGCGGGGGCACTGAAGCTTTCTTT; CDR3aa: CASSLGGGTEAFF
v_gene: TRBV29-1; abundance: .; j_gene: TRBJ1-1; d_gene: .; CDR3nt: TGCAGCGTTAGAGGGGGCACTGAAGCTTTCTTT; CDR3aa: CSVRGGTEAFF
v_gene: TRBV9; abundance: .; j_gene: TRBJ2-3; d_gene: TRBD2; CDR3nt: TGTGCCAGCAGCCCGGGAGGGGGGGGGTTCTCGATGGATACGCAGTATTTT; CDR3aa: CASSPGGGGFSMDTQYF
v_gene: TRBV6-5; abundance: .; j_gene: TRBJ2-7; d_gene: TRBD1; CDR3nt: TGTGCCAGCAGTTCCTCGACAGGGTCGCTCTACGAGCAGTACTTC; CDR3aa: CASSSSTGSLYEQYF
v_gene: TRBV27; abundance: once; j_gene: TRBJ2-2; d_gene: TRBD2; CDR3nt: TGTGCCACCCTACGGACTAGCGGTACCGGGGAGCTGTTTTTT; CDR3aa: CATLRTSGTGELFF
v_gene: TRBV7-9; abundance: .; j_gene: TRBJ1-2; d_gene: .; CDR3nt: TGTGCCAGCAGCCCCGGACAGAACTATGGCTACACCTTC; CDR3aa: CASSPGQNYGYTF
v_gene: TRBV24-1; abundance: .; j_gene: TRBJ2-2; d_gene: TRBD1; CDR3nt: TGTGCCACCAGTCCTTCCGGGACAGGGGGTTTAGCTGGGGAGCTGTTTTTT; CDR3aa: CATSPSGTGGLAGELFF
v_gene: TRBV24-1; abundance: .; j_gene: TRBJ2-3; d_gene: .; CDR3nt: TGTGCCACCAGTGACTTCGGACAGGGAGGGGGTACGCAGTATTTT; CDR3aa: CATSDFGQGGGTQYF
v_gene: TRBV2; abundance: once; j_gene: TRBJ2-5; d_gene: TRBD2; CDR3nt: TGTGCCAGCGAGCGGGGAAAACAAGAGACCCAGTACTTC; CDR3aa: CASERGKQETQYF
v_gene: TRBV27; abundance: .; j_gene: TRBJ2-1; d_gene: .; CDR3nt: TGTGCCAGCAGTTTAGGTGTCACAAGTGAGCAGTTCTTC; CDR3aa: CASSLGVTSEQFF
v_gene: TRBV12-5; abundance: .; j_gene: TRBJ1-5; d_gene: .; CDR3nt: TGTGCCGTCGGGGGGGCATTCAATCAGCCCCAGCATTTT; CDR3aa: CAVGGAFNQPQHF
v_gene: TRBV25-1; abundance: .; j_gene: TRBJ2-7; d_gene: .; CDR3nt: TGTGCCAGCAGTGAACAGGGGCTGGGGCAGTACTTC; CDR3aa: CASSEQGLGQYF
v_gene: TRBV24-1; abundance: .; j_gene: TRBJ2-2; d_gene: TRBD1; CDR3nt: TGTGCCACCAGTGATTTGGGGGACAGTGGAACCGGGGAGCTGTTTTTT; CDR3aa: CATSDLGDSGTGELFF
v_gene: TRBV6-5; abundance: .; j_gene: TRBJ2-7; d_gene: .; CDR3nt: TGTGCCAGCAGTTACTCTGCCGGAGTCTACTACGAGCAGTACTTC; CDR3aa: CASSYSAGVYYEQYF
v_gene: TRBV21-1; abundance: .; j_gene: TRBJ2-7; d_gene: .; CDR3nt: TGTGCCAGCAGCCCTCACCGGGACAGTACCTACGAGCAGTACTTC; CDR3aa: CASSPHRDSTYEQYF
v_gene: TRBV27; abundance: once; j_gene: TRBJ1-2; d_gene: .; CDR3nt: TGTGCCAGCAGTTTAAGACCGACTTATGGCTACACCTTC; CDR3aa: CASSLRPTYGYTF
v_gene: TRBV19; abundance: .; j_gene: TRBJ1-2; d_gene: .; CDR3nt: TGTGCCAGTAGTATTACGAGACAGCCCACCAAACCTGAAGGCTACACCTTC; CDR3aa: CASSITRQPTKPEGYTF
v_gene: TRBV24-1; abundance: .; j_gene: TRBJ1-2; d_gene: .; CDR3nt: TGTGCCACCAGTGATCCGGTGTATGGCTACACCTTC; CDR3aa: CATSDPVYGYTF
v_gene: TRBV25-1; abundance: few; j_gene: TRBJ2-7; d_gene: TRBD1; CDR3nt: TGTGCCAGCAGTTCCGGGACAGGGGGCTTTAGGGGGTACGAGCAGTACTTC; CDR3aa: CASSSGTGGFRGYEQYF
v_gene: TRBV27; abundance: .; j_gene: TRBJ2-2; d_gene: TRBD2; CDR3nt: TGTGCCAGCAGCCTACGGGAGGGGGGCGGTAACACCGGGGAGCTGTTTTTT; CDR3aa: CASSLREGGGNTGELFF
v_gene: TRBV5-1; abundance: once; j_gene: TRBJ2-1; d_gene: .; CDR3nt: TGCGCCAGCAGCCTTTGGGGGGACAGTTACAATGAGCAGTTCTTC; CDR3aa: CASSLWGDSYNEQFF
v_gene: TRBV19; abundance: .; j_gene: TRBJ2-2; d_gene: .; CDR3nt: TGTGCCAGCACGAAACAGATGAACACCGGGGAGCTGTTTTTT; CDR3aa: CASTKQMNTGELFF
v_gene: TRBV11-2; abundance: .; j_gene: TRBJ2-4; d_gene: .; CDR3nt: TGTGCCAGCAGCTTAGAGGGGGGCAAAAACATTCAGTACTTC; CDR3aa: CASSLEGGKNIQYF
v_gene: TRBV3-1/TRBV3-2; abundance: few; j_gene: TRBJ2-4; d_gene: .; CDR3nt: TGTGCCAGCAGCGGACCGGAGGATCAGTACTTC; CDR3aa: CASSGPEDQYF
v_gene: TRBV5-6; abundance: once; j_gene: TRBJ2-1; d_gene: .; CDR3nt: TGTGCCAGCAGCTACGACACCAATGAGCAGTTCTTC; CDR3aa: CASSYDTNEQFF
v_gene: TRBV6-5; abundance: .; j_gene: TRBJ1-1; d_gene: .; CDR3nt: TGTGTCAGCGCGCTTTTATATACGAACACTGAAGCTTTCTTT; CDR3aa: CVSALLYTNTEAFF
v_gene: TRBV5-1; abundance: once; j_gene: TRBJ2-3; d_gene: TRBD2; CDR3nt: TGCGCCAGCAGCTTCAGGACTAGCGGGGGTCGGGATACGCAGTATTTT; CDR3aa: CASSFRTSGGRDTQYF
v_gene: TRBV30; abundance: few; j_gene: TRBJ1-1; d_gene: TRBD1; CDR3nt: TGTGCCTGGGAGTCGAACCGGGACAGTGTCGGAGACACTGAAGCTTTCTTT; CDR3aa: CAWESNRDSVGDTEAFF
v_gene: TRBV12-3/TRBV12-4; abundance: .; j_gene: TRBJ1-2; d_gene: .; CDR3nt: TGTGCCAGCAGTTTGGCCGGGGGTGGCTACACCTTC; CDR3aa: CASSLAGGGYTF
v_gene: TRBV2; abundance: .; j_gene: TRBJ2-1; d_gene: TRBD2; CDR3nt: TGTGCCAGCGAAGGACTAGTATACAATGAGCAGTTCTTC; CDR3aa: CASEGLVYNEQFF
v_gene: TRBV11-1; abundance: .; j_gene: TRBJ2-1; d_gene: .; CDR3nt: TGTGCCAGCAGCGATATAGGGGTCCATGAGCAGTTCTTC; CDR3aa: CASSDIGVHEQFF
v_gene: TRBV12-5; abundance: .; j_gene: TRBJ1-6; d_gene: .; CDR3nt: TGTGCTAGTGGTTTGAGGGACATAACTTCACCCCTCCACTTT; CDR3aa: CASGLRDITSPLHF
v_gene: TRBV6-6; abundance: .; j_gene: TRBJ2-7; d_gene: TRBD2; CDR3nt: TGTGCCAGCAGTCGACCGACTAGCGGGGCAAGCTCCTACGAGCAGTACTTC; CDR3aa: CASSRPTSGASSYEQYF
v_gene: TRBV7-9; abundance: .; j_gene: TRBJ2-6; d_gene: .; CDR3nt: TGTGCCAGCAGCTTAGTTCGGGACATAGTCTCTGGGGCCAACGTCCTGACTTTC; CDR3aa: CASSLVRDIVSGANVLTF